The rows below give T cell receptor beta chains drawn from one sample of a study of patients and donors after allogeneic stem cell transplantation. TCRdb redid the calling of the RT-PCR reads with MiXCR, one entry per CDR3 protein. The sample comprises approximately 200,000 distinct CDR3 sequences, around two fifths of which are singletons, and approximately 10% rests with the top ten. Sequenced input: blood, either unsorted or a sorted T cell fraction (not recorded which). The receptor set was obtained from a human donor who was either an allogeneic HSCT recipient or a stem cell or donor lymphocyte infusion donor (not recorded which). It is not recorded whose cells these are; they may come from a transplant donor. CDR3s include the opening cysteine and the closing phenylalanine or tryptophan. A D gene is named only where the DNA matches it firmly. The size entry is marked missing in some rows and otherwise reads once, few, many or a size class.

CDR3 DNA: TGTGCCATCAGTGAGTCGATATCTCAAAACATTCAGTACTTC
CDR3 protein: CAISESISQNIQYF
clone size: NA
D gene: NA
V gene: TRBV10-3
J gene: TRBJ2-4

CDR3 DNA: TGCATGCAGGAAGCCGCCTTGCGCGCTTTCTTT
CDR3 protein: CMQEAALRAFF
clone size: NA
D gene: NA
V gene: TRBV20-1
J gene: TRBJ1-1

CDR3 DNA: TGTGCCAGCAGTTCTGGCTGGCGGACGGGGGGCAGGAGCAATCAGCCCCAGCATTTT
CDR3 protein: CASSSGWRTGGRSNQPQHF
clone size: NA
D gene: NA
V gene: TRBV28
J gene: TRBJ1-5

CDR3 DNA: TGTGCCACCAGTGATTACAGGAACACTGAAGCTTTCTTT
CDR3 protein: CATSDYRNTEAFF
clone size: few
D gene: NA
V gene: TRBV24-1
J gene: TRBJ1-1

CDR3 DNA: TGCAGTGCCGTCGCCTGGGACAAAGAAGCTTTCTTT
CDR3 protein: CSAVAWDKEAFF
clone size: many
D gene: NA
V gene: TRBV20-1
J gene: TRBJ1-1

CDR3 DNA: TGCAGCGTTGATGATGGGGTCAACACTGAAGCTTTCTTT
CDR3 protein: CSVDDGVNTEAFF
clone size: NA
D gene: NA
V gene: TRBV29-1
J gene: TRBJ1-1

CDR3 DNA: TGTGCCAGCAGCCAGAGGCCGGGCAGCGATGGAATGGGTGAGCAGTTCTTC
CDR3 protein: CASSQRPGSDGMGEQFF
clone size: NA
D gene: NA
V gene: TRBV6-2/TRBV6-3
J gene: TRBJ2-1

CDR3 DNA: TGCGCCAGCAGCTTGGATCATACGACCTACGAGCAGTACTTC
CDR3 protein: CASSLDHTTYEQYF
clone size: NA
D gene: NA
V gene: TRBV5-1
J gene: TRBJ2-7

CDR3 DNA: TGCGCCAGCAGGGAGGAGAACACTGAAGCTTTCTTT
CDR3 protein: CASREENTEAFF
clone size: few
D gene: NA
V gene: TRBV5-1
J gene: TRBJ1-1

CDR3 DNA: TGTGCCAGCAGTTCAACAGGTTCCACTGAAGCTTTCTTT
CDR3 protein: CASSSTGSTEAFF
clone size: NA
D gene: NA
V gene: TRBV12-3/TRBV12-4
J gene: TRBJ1-1

CDR3 DNA: TGTGCCAGCAGCGTAGAGGTGGCCTTGAGGGATGGCTACACCTTC
CDR3 protein: CASSVEVALRDGYTF
clone size: few
D gene: NA
V gene: TRBV9
J gene: TRBJ1-2

CDR3 DNA: TGTGCCAGCAGCCGTCGTGACCACGAGCAGTACTTC
CDR3 protein: CASSRRDHEQYF
clone size: few
D gene: NA
V gene: TRBV4-2
J gene: TRBJ2-7

CDR3 DNA: TGTGCCAGCAGCGGTACAACAGATACGCAGTATTTT
CDR3 protein: CASSGTTDTQYF
clone size: NA
D gene: NA
V gene: TRBV7-3
J gene: TRBJ2-3

CDR3 DNA: TGCGCCAGCAACGACAGGGCAGGCTTCTATGGCTACACCTTC
CDR3 protein: CASNDRAGFYGYTF
clone size: NA
D gene: TRBD1
V gene: TRBV4-1
J gene: TRBJ1-2

CDR3 DNA: TGCAGCGCCCGTAGGCTAGCGGGGGCCACGCAGTATTTT
CDR3 protein: CSARRLAGATQYF
clone size: NA
D gene: TRBD2
V gene: TRBV29-1
J gene: TRBJ2-3

CDR3 DNA: TGTGCCAGCAGCCAAGATGATAGCGGGGCTAAAGAGACCCAGTACTTC
CDR3 protein: CASSQDDSGAKETQYF
clone size: NA
D gene: TRBD2
V gene: TRBV4-2
J gene: TRBJ2-5

CDR3 DNA: TGTGCCAGCAGCTCGGACAGGGCTTGGCGCACTGAAGCTTTCTTT
CDR3 protein: CASSSDRAWRTEAFF
clone size: few
D gene: TRBD1
V gene: TRBV7-9
J gene: TRBJ1-1

CDR3 DNA: TGCGCCAGCAGCCCCTTTCTAGCGGGGGGCCCTCTAGCCAAAAACATTCAGTACTTC
CDR3 protein: CASSPFLAGGPLAKNIQYF
clone size: NA
D gene: TRBD2
V gene: TRBV4-1
J gene: TRBJ2-4

CDR3 DNA: TGTGCCAGCAGTTTATCCCCGGGACAGGTTTTTCTTAACTCTGGAAACACCATATATTTT
CDR3 protein: CASSLSPGQVFLNSGNTIYF
clone size: NA
D gene: TRBD1
V gene: TRBV12-3/TRBV12-4
J gene: TRBJ1-3

CDR3 DNA: TGCGCCAGCAGCCAAGAGCTAGCGGGGGGCTTGGAGCAGTACTTC
CDR3 protein: CASSQELAGGLEQYF
clone size: NA
D gene: TRBD2
V gene: TRBV4-3
J gene: TRBJ2-7

CDR3 DNA: TGCAGCGTTTTCAGACTAGCAGGGGGGCCTGAGCAGTTCTTC
CDR3 protein: CSVFRLAGGPEQFF
clone size: NA
D gene: NA
V gene: TRBV29-1
J gene: TRBJ2-1

CDR3 DNA: TGTGCCAGCAGTTGGCCGGGACACCGAAGCTCTGGAAACACCATATATTTT
CDR3 protein: CASSWPGHRSSGNTIYF
clone size: few
D gene: NA
V gene: TRBV28
J gene: TRBJ1-3

CDR3 DNA: TGCAGCGTTGAGGAGGGTGGGGAGCAGTACTTC
CDR3 protein: CSVEEGGEQYF
clone size: NA
D gene: NA
V gene: TRBV29-1
J gene: TRBJ2-7

CDR3 DNA: TGTGCCAGCAGCAAAGGGGAGGACAGCTTTAATTCACCCCTCCACTTT
CDR3 protein: CASSKGEDSFNSPLHF
clone size: few
D gene: NA
V gene: TRBV21-1
J gene: TRBJ1-6

CDR3 DNA: TGTGCCAGCAGAGAAGTGTATTCGACTAATGAAAAACTGTTTTTT
CDR3 protein: CASREVYSTNEKLFF
clone size: NA
D gene: NA
V gene: TRBV27
J gene: TRBJ1-4